This TCR beta chain is from a study of identical twins. Through template switching, a universal primer site was introduced, and the cDNA contained unique molecular identifiers. MiXCR, applied by TCRdb to the 5' RACE reads, yields one record per CDR3 protein. The sample carries some 260,000 distinct CDR3 sequences, over 11% recorded once. This clonotype was recorded a few times. The sequence was collected from a woman between 18 and 29 years old in good health. What was sequenced was memory (CD45RO+) T cells sorted from blood.

As DNA, the CDR3 is TGTGCCAGCAGTTACCAGGTGTACCAAGAGACCCAGTACTTC. Residues: CASSYQVYQETQYF. This chain connects TRBV6-5 to TRBJ2-5; no clear D gene. The V end was cut by 2 bases, the J end by 0 bases, with 7 bases between. CDR3 length equals 14 residues. CDR1 and CDR2 from the germline V gene are MNHEY and SVGAGI.